The TCR beta chain under discussion was sequenced for a study of tumor-infiltrating lymphocytes in localized non-small cell lung cancer. Repertoires were generated with immunoSEQ multiplex PCR, while TCRdb's copy carries only in-frame clones and drops some. The sample carries some 17,000 clones, approximately 80% recorded once. CDR3 length: 13 residues. V was shortened by 2 bases and J by 0 bases, with 5 bases between the two germline ends. Germline CDR1 and CDR2: GTSNPN and SVGIG (reference sequence). Sequenced sample: lung tumor tissue. The chain uses TRBV30 and TRBJ1-5; unclear D gene. This receptor was identified in a human donor with non-small cell lung cancer. For the CDR3, the DNA is TGTGCCTGGAGTCGGAATAGCAATCAGCCCCAGCATTTT. Its protein product is CAWSRNSNQPQHF.